Following are 9 T cell receptor beta chains from one sample sequenced in a study of blood T cell repertoires in COVID-19. Sequenced by immunoSEQ multiplex PCR; TCRdb stores in-frame clones only, minus some. There are 50,000 to 75,000 clones in the sample; roughly 90% occur only once, and around 21% lies in the top ten. Sequenced: peripheral blood. The receptors stem from a woman in her fifties or sixties with active or convalescent COVID-19.

The rearrangement uses TRBV18 and TRBJ2-7; D might be TRBD2 (6 bases). CDR1 is KGHSH, CDR2 LQKENI, per germline. The ends were cut back, 5 bases at V and 7 bases at J, with 12 bases in the middle. This CDR3 is 12 amino acids long. The CDR3 nucleotides read TGTGCCAGCTCAGACGGGACTGGGGAGCAGTACTTC. Translation: CASSDGTGEQYF.

The J gene is TRBJ2-7, the V gene TRBV5-6; TRBD2 matches 14 bases. The CDR3 has 14 amino acids. The germline V gene encodes CDR1 SGHDT and CDR2 YYEEEE. The trim removed 6 bases at V and 5 bases at J, leaving 4 bases unmatched. DNA for the CDR3: TGTGCCAGCACCTGGGGACTAGCGGGAGACGAGCAGTACTTC. Protein sequence: CASTWGLAGDEQYF.

The chain employs TRBV20-1 and TRBJ2-1; D not certain. Germline V CDR1 and CDR2: DFQATT, SNEGSKA (reference sequence). Trimming shortened V by 5 bases and J by 9 bases, and 8 bases separated the two germline ends. The CDR3 covers 10 residues. This CDR3 reads CSAHYLEQFF. DNA of the CDR3: TGCAGTGCTCACTACCTTGAGCAGTTCTTC.

The chain joins TRBV5-8 to TRBJ2-1; 7 nucleotides line up with TRBD1. The CDR3 is 11 residues long. J was trimmed by 15 bases and V by 2 bases; bases with no gene match: 5. CDR1 and CDR2 from the germline V gene are SGHTS and YDEGEE. The CDR3 DNA follows: TGTGCCAGCAGCTTTACAGGGGACCCGTTCTTC. It encodes CASSFTGDPFF.

This chain joins TRBV4-1 and TRBJ2-5; a possible D gene is TRBD1 (6 bases). This CDR3 has 15 amino acids. Trimming cost V 0 bases and J 7 bases, with 15 bases left between them. Germline values: CDR1 MGHRA, CDR2 YSYEKL. The CDR3 DNA reads TGCGCCAGCAGCCAAGATCGGCAGGGGCGAGCGACCCAGTACTTC. Protein: CASSQDRQGRATQYF.

The gene calls are TRBV7-9 and TRBJ1-2; no clear D gene. Trimming stripped 1 base from V and 7 bases from J, with 10 bases between. Per germline, CDR1 SEHNR and CDR2 FQNEAQ (reference sequence). This CDR3 spans 13 amino acids. CDR3 in DNA: TGTGCCAGCAGCTTAGAGTCAGGTAGTGGCTACACCTTC. It yields the protein CASSLESGSGYTF.

The chain uses TRBV27 and TRBJ2-1; 12 bases align to TRBD1. V lost 6 bases to trimming and J lost 9 bases; unmatched junction nucleotides: 6. Germline V gene sequence: CDR1 MNHEY, CDR2 SMNVEV (reference sequence). This CDR3 region has 14 residues. CDR3 DNA: TGTGCCAGCAGGGGGGGACAGGGGGCGAGTGAGCAGTTCTTC. Its protein is CASRGGQGASEQFF.

The chain recombines TRBV19 with TRBJ2-7; D uncertain. V lost 3 bases to trimming and J lost 6 bases, with 12 bases between them. The CDR3 is 13 amino acids. CDR1 is LNHDA and CDR2 is SQIVND in the germline V gene (reference sequence). The CDR3 region is CASSIGSPGEQYF. The CDR3 DNA is TGTGCCAGTAGTATTGGGTCCCCAGGCGAGCAGTACTTC. Drawing the rest from reference TRBV19 and TRBJ2-7, the complete variable domain is DGGITQSPKYLFRKEGQNVTLSCEQNLNHDAMYWYRQDPGQGLRLIYYSQIVNDFQKGDIAEGYSVSREKKESFPLTVTSAQKNPTAFYLCASSIGSPGEQYFGPGTRLTVT.

The chain combines TRBV9 with TRBJ2-1, with TRBD2 matching over 9 bases. From germline, CDR1 is SGDLS and CDR2 YYNGEE. The CDR3 spans 15 residues. The junction had 1 base not matched to a gene; V was cut back by 0 bases and J by 3 bases. CDR3 in amino acids: CASSVGGRGYNEQFF. The CDR3 DNA is TGTGCCAGCAGCGTAGGCGGGAGGGGCTACAATGAGCAGTTCTTC.